One sample yielded the 22 T cell receptor beta chains listed below, sequenced in a study of shared clonotypes between healthy human individuals. TCRdb's copy holds only in-frame clones and misses some; the assay was immunoSEQ multiplex PCR. The sample holds about 2 million clones, about 94% seen once. CD45RO-negative, CCR7-selected cells formed the naive CD8 fraction, which excluded terminally differentiated effector memory CD45RA+ cells. The specimen was naive CD8+ T cells sorted from blood. All receptors derive from a man aged 18 to 29 in good health.

The chain recombines TRBV7-9 with TRBJ2-7; 9 positions agree with TRBD2. The CDR3 has 18 amino acids. The ends lost 4 bases at V and 1 base at J; junction bases unmatched: 14. Germline V gene data show CDR1 as SEHNR and CDR2 as FQNEAQ (reference sequence). The DNA for the CDR3 is TGTGCCAGCAGCTATACTCCTCTCCAGGGACTAGCTTCCTACGAGCAGTACTTC. Its translation: CASSYTPLQGLASYEQYF.

This sequence joins TRBV4-3 and TRBJ2-2; D is unclear. This CDR3 has 16 residues. Germline V gives CDR1 LGHNA, CDR2 YSLEER. The germline V and J ends were trimmed by 0 bases and 1 base, with 9 bases remaining between them. CDR3 bases: TGCGCCAGCAGCCAAGATCTGGCAGGGAACACCGGGGAGCTGTTTTTT. This translates into CASSQDLAGNTGELFF.

The rearrangement uses TRBV27 and TRBJ1-6; the D is unclear. V was trimmed by 3 bases and J by 7 bases, leaving 13 bases between them. The CDR3 covers 15 residues. The germline gives CDR1 MNHEY, CDR2 SMNVEV (reference sequence). CDR3 in amino acids: CASSFSGGGNSPLHF. In DNA, the CDR3 is TGTGCCAGCAGTTTCTCCGGTGGAGGGAATTCACCCCTCCACTTT.

This rearrangement joins TRBV5-1 to TRBJ1-6; D unresolved. The CDR3 is 16 residues long. The V and J ends lost 3 bases and 8 bases respectively, with 18 bases between them. CDR1 is SGHRS, CDR2 YFSETQ, per germline. CDR3 amino acids: CASSSRSEHVDSPLHF. The CDR3, as DNA: TGCGCCAGCAGCTCCCGGTCTGAACATGTGGATTCACCCCTCCACTTT.

The rearrangement joins TRBV5-1 to TRBJ2-7, with 7 positions matching TRBD1. Trimming cost V 0 bases and J 5 bases; bases outside gene matches: 8. This CDR3 is built from 15 residues. The germline gives CDR1 SGHRS, CDR2 YFSETQ. The CDR3 DNA reads TGCGCCAGCAGCTTGGTACAGGGGTGGATCGACGAGCAGTACTTC. Its translation is CASSLVQGWIDEQYF.

The chain's CDR3 is CSVELRAVTYNEQFF. The CDR3 nucleotides read TGCAGCGTTGAACTCCGAGCGGTCACCTACAATGAGCAGTTCTTC. The gene calls are TRBV29-1 and TRBJ2-1; D might be TRBD2 (5 bases). This CDR3 is 15 amino acids long. Trimming removed 2 bases from V and 2 bases from J, with 13 bases in between. Germline CDR1 and CDR2: SQVTM and ANQGSEA.

This CDR3 is CSVLDRLSGANVLTF. CDR3 bases: TGCAGCGTCCTGGACAGACTCTCTGGGGCCAACGTCCTGACTTTC. This chain links TRBV29-1 with TRBJ2-6, with D possibly TRBD1 on 6 matching bases. Per germline, CDR1 SQVTM and CDR2 ANQGSEA. Trimming took 6 bases from V and 0 from J, leaving 12 bases between them. The CDR3 loop spans 15 amino acids.

This clone was recorded only once. The CDR3 region is CASSYNGVGEQYF. The CDR3, as DNA: TGTGCCAGCAGTTACAATGGCGTCGGCGAGCAGTACTTC. This chain links TRBV6-5 with TRBJ2-7; D not resolved. The germline V gene encodes CDR1 MNHEY and CDR2 SVGAGI. The V gene lost 2 bases and the J gene lost 6 bases, with 11 bases spanning the gap. This CDR3 comprises 13 residues.

J is TRBJ2-2 and V is TRBV7-8, with D possibly called TRBD1 or TRBD2 (5 bases each). This CDR3 spans 15 amino acids. Trimming left V 4 bases short and J 4 bases short, with 13 bases between. Germline assignment: CDR1 SGHVS and CDR2 FQNEAQ. The CDR3 region is CASSSRGGGTGELFF. CDR3 nucleotide sequence: TGTGCCAGCAGCTCCCGGGGCGGCGGCACCGGGGAGCTGTTTTTT.

The V call is TRBV7-9, the J call TRBJ2-3; the D gene is possibly TRBD2 (5 bases). V was pared by 5 bases and J by 2 bases, with 17 bases between. This CDR3 contains 16 residues. Germline-derived CDR1 and CDR2 are SEHNR and FQNEAQ (reference sequence). The CDR3 loop reads CASSLPWAEVTDTQYF. DNA of the CDR3: TGTGCCAGCAGCCTTCCGTGGGCGGAGGTCACAGATACGCAGTATTTT.

This clone was counted a single time. The same CDR3 also results from other DNA sequences found in this sample. The genes are TRBV6-5 and TRBJ2-2; 8 bases agree with TRBD2. The germline V gene encodes CDR1 MNHEY and CDR2 SVGAGI. The CDR3 covers 13 residues. V gave up 6 bases and J gave up 5 bases; unmatched junction bases: 2. CDR3 nucleotide sequence: TGTGCCAGCAGCCTAGCGGGTACCGGGGAGCTGTTTTTT. Encoded protein: CASSLAGTGELFF.

V usage is TRBV6-5 and J usage is TRBJ1-4; D is perhaps TRBD1 (6 bases). V gave up 8 bases and J gave up 0 bases, with 13 bases separating them. Germline CDR1 and CDR2: MNHEY and SVGAGI. The CDR3 runs to 15 residues. The CDR3 region has the DNA TGTGCCAGCGCCACAGGGATCGCAACTAATGAAAAACTGTTTTTT. Its protein product is CASATGIATNEKLFF.

The genes are TRBV29-1 and TRBJ2-7; D gene unclear. The CDR3 extends over 12 amino acids. CDR1 is SQVTM and CDR2 is ANQGSEA in the germline V gene. V gave up 1 base and J gave up 6 bases, with 10 bases separating them. The CDR3 DNA follows: TGCAGCGTTGAAGTCTTCGGCCGCGAGCAGTACTTC. Protein sequence: CSVEVFGREQYF.

The chain carries TRBV5-1 and TRBJ2-5; the D is unclear. V gave up 3 bases and J gave up 5 bases, with 11 bases separating them. This CDR3 is 13 amino acids long. Germline CDR1 is SGHRS and CDR2 is YFSETQ. CDR3 bases: TGCGCCAGCAGCTCTGATTATGTTGAGACCCAGTACTTC. It yields the protein CASSSDYVETQYF. Full variable domain (missing parts from reference TRBV5-1 and TRBJ2-5): KAGVTQTPRYLIKTRGQQVTLSCSPISGHRSVSWYQQTPGQGLQFLFEYFSETQRNKGNFPGRFSGRQFSNSRSEMNVSTLELGDSALYLCASSSDYVETQYFGPGTRLLVL.

Here the CDR3 reads CAWSHGGHEQYF. The CDR3 DNA reads as TGTGCCTGGAGCCACGGGGGGCACGAGCAGTACTTC. V is TRBV30 and J is TRBJ2-5, with a possible D match to TRBD2 (7 bases). Gene TRBJ2-7 matches the end of the DNA better, so the J call may be wrong. This CDR3 contains 12 residues. Germline CDR1 reads GTSNPN; CDR2 reads SVGIG (reference sequence).

This chain uses TRBV27 with TRBJ2-7; 14 bases agree with TRBD2. The ends lost 2 bases at V and 1 base at J; junction bases unmatched: 1. Germline CDR1 MNHEY, CDR2 SMNVEV (reference sequence). The CDR3 length is 16 residues. This chain's CDR3 is CASSLGTSGGSYEQYF. For the CDR3, the DNA is TGTGCCAGCAGTTTAGGGACTAGCGGGGGATCCTACGAGCAGTACTTC.

The J gene is TRBJ2-3, the V gene TRBV27; no firm D call. The CDR3 loop spans 12 amino acids. Germline CDR1 and CDR2: MNHEY and SMNVEV (reference sequence). V dropped 8 bases and J dropped 6 bases, with 12 bases sitting between them. The CDR3 sequence is CASYRYSDTQYF. Here the CDR3 DNA reads TGTGCCAGCTACCGATATTCTGATACGCAGTATTTT.

This sequence joins TRBV4-2 and TRBJ1-4; no definite D call. CDR1 LGHNA and CDR2 YNFKEQ come from the germline V gene. The CDR3 runs 16 residues. Trimming left V 0 bases short and J 0 bases short, with 8 bases between. CDR3 sequence: CASSQDHSATNEKLFF. CDR3 DNA sequence: TGTGCCAGCAGCCAAGACCACAGTGCAACTAATGAAAAACTGTTTTTT.

Concerning this clone: The junction does not match germline at one end; this may be a read error. The J gene is TRBJ2-5, the V gene TRBV7-7, with 8 bases lining up with TRBD2. The germline gives CDR1 SSHAT, CDR2 FNYEAQ (reference sequence). The CDR3 covers 17 residues. The DNA of the CDR3 is TGTGCTAGCAGCTTACTGGCGGGGGGCCAAAGGGAAGAGACCCAGTACTTC. Protein sequence: CASSLLAGGQREETQYF.

This clone was counted once. This chain joins TRBV6-5 and TRBJ2-7; the D gene could be TRBD1 or TRBD2 (5 bases each). CDR3 size: 15 residues. Germline assignment: CDR1 MNHEY and CDR2 SVGAGI. V lost 6 bases, J lost 6 bases, and 21 bases lay in between. In DNA form, the CDR3 reads TGTGCCAGCAGCCTCGCCGGGACCCAGAGGGGCGAGCAGTACTTC. Translating it yields CASSLAGTQRGEQYF.

The gene calls are TRBV9 and TRBJ2-7; the D is unclear. CDR3 size: 13 residues. CDR1 SGDLS and CDR2 YYNGEE come from the germline V gene. V was shortened by 1 base and J by 3 bases, with 8 bases between the two germline ends. The CDR3 region is CASSVNTNYEQYF. The CDR3 DNA reads TGTGCCAGCAGCGTAAACACTAACTACGAGCAGTACTTC. The full variable domain, in which reference TRBV9 and TRBJ2-7 provide the parts outside the CDR3, is DSGVTQTPKHLITATGQRVTLRCSPRSGDLSVYWYQQSLDQGLQFLIQYYNGEERAKGNILERFSAQQFPDLHSELNLSSLELGDSALYFCASSVNTNYEQYFGPGTRLTVT.

The rearrangement uses TRBV5-4 and TRBJ2-1; a weak D match, TRBD1 (5 bases). The CDR3 has 15 residues. Trimming pared 0 bases from V and 8 bases from J, leaving 15 bases between. Germline lookup yields CDR1 SGHNT and CDR2 YYREEE (reference sequence). CDR3 nucleotides: TGTGCCAGCAGCTTGGGGTGGGGCAGCTGGGATGAGCAGTTCTTC. This gives the protein CASSLGWGSWDEQFF.